This T cell receptor (beta chain) stems from a study of T cell repertoires in cytomegalovirus infection (dated by TCRdb to the late 2010s). Notes on the research overall: The peptide stimulations were aimed at well-studied HLA-B-restricted epitopes as well as recently identified HLA-C-restricted CMV epitopes, whose presentation resists viral immunomodulation. Because public TCR beta signatures pointed to carriage of CMV infection together with the matching HLA type, the HLA type of each donor mattered for the analysis.

TCRdb names Illumina HiSeq 1500 as the instrument used. The public reads were reprocessed in TCRdb via fastp at Q25 and MiXCR, keeping in-frame beta chains. Rows with one shared CDR3 protein collapse into an entry with the most common genes and DNA. The sample profile shows about 740,000 distinct CDR3 sequences; about 30% of them were found once. The ten biggest clones cover roughly 18% of the sample. Germline trimming: 2 bases from V, 5 bases from J; junction bases outside gene matches: 5. The CDR1 and CDR2 encoded by the germline V gene are SGHVS and FNYEAQ. The CDR3 goes from the cysteine to the phenylalanine over 15 residues. The only DNA kept is the CDR3, 45 bases in frame from the first base. The paper as a whole reports these results and caveats: The ex vivo response was dominated by HLA-C-restricted CMV-specific TCR beta clonotypes, and the single most frequent clonotype in two of eight donors was supplied by these HLA-C-restricted clonotypes. In both this cohort and an independent approximately 350-donor cohort, the cumulative frequency of public TCR beta family members distinguished carriers of CMV infection plus the relevant HLA type.

Explained via the paper, the treatment or condition label denotes: in vitro stimulation with specific CMV peptide epitopes to enrich CMV-specific T cells. In the case of this clonotype: Which antigen it targets is not known. The input lacks base qualities; no much larger clone sits a single base away.

This TCR was recovered from a human donor in good health (CMV status not recorded). Some clones in this sample may be carry-over from other donors' samples. The V and J segments used are TRBV7-6 and TRBJ2-1; 8 bases in between match TRBD2. Sequenced material: cultured PBMCs, taken from culture after CMV antigen stimulation. CDR3 sequence: CASSLRAGVNNEQFF. The nucleotides are TGTGCCAGCAGCTTAAGAGCGGGAGTGAACAATGAGCAGTTCTTC.